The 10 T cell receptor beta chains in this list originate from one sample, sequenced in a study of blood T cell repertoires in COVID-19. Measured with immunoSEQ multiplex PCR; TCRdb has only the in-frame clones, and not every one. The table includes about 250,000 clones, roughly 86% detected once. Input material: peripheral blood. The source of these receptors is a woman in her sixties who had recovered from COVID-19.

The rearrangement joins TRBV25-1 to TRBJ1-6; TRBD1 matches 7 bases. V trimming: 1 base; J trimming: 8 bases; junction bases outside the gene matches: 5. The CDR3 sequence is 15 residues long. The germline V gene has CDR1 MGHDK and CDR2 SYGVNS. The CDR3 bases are TGTGCCAGCAGTGAATGGAAGGGGGCTGATTCACCCCTCCACTTT. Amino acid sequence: CASSEWKGADSPLHF.

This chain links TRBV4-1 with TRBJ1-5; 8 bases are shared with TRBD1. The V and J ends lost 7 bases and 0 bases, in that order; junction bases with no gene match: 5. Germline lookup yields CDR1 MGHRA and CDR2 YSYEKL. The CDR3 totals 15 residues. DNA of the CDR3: TGCGCCAGCAAACAGGGGGAAAATAGCAATCAGCCCCAGCATTTT. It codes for CASKQGENSNQPQHF.

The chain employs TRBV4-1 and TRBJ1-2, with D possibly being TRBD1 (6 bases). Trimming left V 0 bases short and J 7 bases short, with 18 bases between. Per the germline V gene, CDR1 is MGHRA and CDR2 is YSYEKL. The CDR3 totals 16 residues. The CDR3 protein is CASSQDQAWGGGGYTF. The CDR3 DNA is TGCGCCAGCAGCCAAGATCAGGCCTGGGGAGGGGGTGGCTACACCTTC.

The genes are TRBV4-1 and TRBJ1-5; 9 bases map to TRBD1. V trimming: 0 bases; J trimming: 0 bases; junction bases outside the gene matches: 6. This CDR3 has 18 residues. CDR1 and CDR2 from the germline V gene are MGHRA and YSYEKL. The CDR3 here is CASSQELRDRASNQPQHF. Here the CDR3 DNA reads TGCGCCAGCAGCCAAGAGTTGCGGGACAGGGCTAGCAATCAGCCCCAGCATTTT.

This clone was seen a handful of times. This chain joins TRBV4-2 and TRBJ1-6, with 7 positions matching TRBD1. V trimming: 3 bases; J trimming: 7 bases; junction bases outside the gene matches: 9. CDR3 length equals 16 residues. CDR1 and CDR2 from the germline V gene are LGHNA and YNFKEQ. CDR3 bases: TGTGCCAGCAGCCAGCCACCGGGACAGATAAATTCACCCCTCCACTTT. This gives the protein CASSQPPGQINSPLHF.

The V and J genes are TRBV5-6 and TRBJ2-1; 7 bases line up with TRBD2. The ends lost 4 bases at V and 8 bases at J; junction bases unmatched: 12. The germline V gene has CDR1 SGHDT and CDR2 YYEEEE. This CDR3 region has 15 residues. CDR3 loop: CASSAGTTGSDEQFF. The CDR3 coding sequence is TGTGCCAGCAGCGCTGGGACTACCGGCTCGGATGAGCAGTTCTTC.

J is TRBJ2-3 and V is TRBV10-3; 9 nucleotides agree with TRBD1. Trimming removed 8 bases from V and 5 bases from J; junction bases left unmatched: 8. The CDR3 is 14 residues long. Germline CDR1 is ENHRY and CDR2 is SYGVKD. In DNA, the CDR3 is TGTGCCATCTCACAGGGGGCGGAAGGAGATACGCAGTATTTT. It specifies CAISQGAEGDTQYF.

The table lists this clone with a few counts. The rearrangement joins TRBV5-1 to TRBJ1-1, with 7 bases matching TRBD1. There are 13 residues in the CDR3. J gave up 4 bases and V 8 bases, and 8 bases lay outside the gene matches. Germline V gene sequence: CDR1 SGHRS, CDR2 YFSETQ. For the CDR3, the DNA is TGCGCCAGTTTTAATACAGGGGCCACTGAAGCTTTCTTT. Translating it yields CASFNTGATEAFF.

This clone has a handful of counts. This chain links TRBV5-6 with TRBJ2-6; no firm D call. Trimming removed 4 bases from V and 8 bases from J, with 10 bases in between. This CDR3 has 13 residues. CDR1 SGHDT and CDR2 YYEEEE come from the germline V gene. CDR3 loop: CASSPVSTNVLTF. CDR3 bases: TGTGCCAGCAGCCCGGTGAGCACCAACGTCCTGACTTTC.

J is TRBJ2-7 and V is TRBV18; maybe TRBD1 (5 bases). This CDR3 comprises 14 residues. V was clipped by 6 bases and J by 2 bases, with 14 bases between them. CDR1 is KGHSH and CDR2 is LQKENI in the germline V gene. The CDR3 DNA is TGTGCCAGCTCCTCCAGCGTCAGGGCCTACGAGCAGTACTTC. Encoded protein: CASSSSVRAYEQYF.